Many counts were recorded for the clone carrying this TCR beta chain. Its target is not known. For TCRbeta, the library was prepared with unique molecular identifiers. From the PCR reads, TCRdb called clonotypes with MiXCR, one entry per CDR3 protein. The sample consists of about 200,000 distinct CDR3 sequences, approximately 6.9% of them appearing once. The entry originates in a study of T-cell reconstitution after alpha-beta-depleted transplantation in children. The V and J ends lost 3 bases and 8 bases respectively, with 13 bases between them. The CDR3 runs 13 residues. CDR1 and CDR2 (germline): SGHVS, FQNEAQ. Study-wide results and limits: Alpha-beta T cells about two months after transplant reportedly derived from several hundred expanded graft clones. Surviving recipient T cells and thymic progenitors underlay high day-60 TCRbeta diversity in some patients. At the one-year point after transplant, T-cell counts and TCRbeta diversity were found to come mostly from T cells that had been newly produced.

This TCR was recovered from a boy younger than 10 with acute lymphoblastic leukemia, due to receive a stem cell transplant. V gene TRBV7-8 combines with J gene TRBJ1-2, with D possibly matching TRBD1 (6 bases). Here the sequenced sample was PBMCs, taken before TCRalphabeta/CD19-depleted stem cell transplant. CDR3 region: CASSFSGEGGYTF. CDR3 DNA: TGTGCCAGCAGCTTCTCAGGGGAGGGAGGCTACACCTTC.